One and the same sample provided the 22 T cell receptor beta chains below, sequenced in a study of human T cells and chemical hapten exposure (dated by TCRdb to the early 2020s). The time point label here, explained by the study, means: pre-sensitization, week 0. The sample's treatment or condition label is to be understood as: therapeutic diphenylcyclopropenone sensitization with weekly scalp DPC. Receptors were amplified or captured by RACE. Sequencing relied on a NextSeq 500. TCRdb reworked the public reads: Q25 trimming with fastp, MiXCR clone assembly, productive beta chains retained. Entries are consolidated by CDR3 protein sequence, retaining the most common genes and DNA. Within this sample are 100,000 to 150,000 distinct CDR3 sequences, with around an eighth of them counted one time only. The ten largest clones add up to around 2.8% of the sample. Sequenced material: whole blood, taken in connection with sensitization to the hapten diphenylcyclopropenone (DPC). Source of these receptors: a woman aged 18-35 years with alopecia areata. Some clones in this sample may be carry-over from other donors' samples.

This clonotype came up a few times. The CDR3 loop is CASSPSGAGGIDTQYF. For the CDR3, the DNA is TGTGCCAGCAGCCCCTCTGGAGCGGGGGGGATAGATACGCAGTATTTT. This chain connects TRBV7-2 to TRBJ2-3; 10 bases align to TRBD2. With 5 bases clipped from V and 5 bases from J, the junction kept 10 bases outside the gene matches. Germline CDR1 reads SGHTA; CDR2 reads FQGNSA. There are 16 residues in the CDR3.

The chain links TRBV20-1 to TRBJ2-7, with a possible D match to TRBD2 (5 bases). Per the germline V gene, CDR1 is DFQATT and CDR2 is SNEGSKA (reference sequence). The CDR3 loop spans 15 amino acids. Trimming shortened V by 4 bases and J by 4 bases, and 20 bases separated the two germline ends. CDR3: CSATPPGPRAYEQYF. The CDR3 nucleotides are TGCAGTGCTACACCCCCCGGCCCGCGGGCTTACGAGCAGTACTTC.

This clonotype was detected many times. The gene calls are TRBV13 and TRBJ1-6, with D perhaps matching TRBD1 (6 bases). Deletions cut 5 bases from V and 6 bases from J, with 17 bases between. The CDR3 has 16 residues. Looked up from germline, CDR1 is PRHDT and CDR2 is FYEKMQ (reference sequence). The DNA of the CDR3 is TGTGCCAGCAGCGCTGACAGGACGAAGATTAATTCACCCCTCCACTTT. Translating gives CASSADRTKINSPLHF.

This clonotype showed up many times. The rearrangement joins TRBV27 to TRBJ2-7; weak D call: TRBD1 (6 bases). Trimming removed 5 bases at V and 2 bases at J, with 10 bases between. There are 13 residues in the CDR3. Germline CDR1 is MNHEY and CDR2 is SMNVEV (reference sequence). The CDR3 region is CASSRGQPYEQYF. CDR3 DNA sequence: TGTGCCAGCAGTAGAGGACAGCCCTACGAGCAGTACTTC.

This chain links TRBV29-1 with TRBJ1-1, with 7 bases fitting TRBD1. Germline lookup yields CDR1 SQVTM and CDR2 ANQGSEA. There are 13 residues in the CDR3. J was trimmed by 4 bases and V by 7 bases; bases with no gene match: 9. The CDR3 protein is CSGGGGAGTEAFF. The CDR3 DNA reads as TGCAGCGGTGGAGGGGGCGCGGGCACTGAAGCTTTCTTT. The full variable domain, completed using reference TRBV29-1 and TRBJ1-1, is SAVISQKPSRDICQRGTSLTIQCQVDSQVTMMFWYRQQPGQSLTLIATANQGSEATYESGFVIDKFPISRPNLTFSTLTVSNMSPEDSSIYLCSGGGGAGTEAFFGQGTRLTVV.

This clonotype occurred a few times. V and J are TRBV19 and TRBJ2-7; 10 positions agree with TRBD1. The length of the CDR3 is 15 residues. V gave up 3 bases and J gave up 4 bases; unmatched junction bases: 6. CDR1 LNHDA and CDR2 SQIVND come from the germline V gene (reference sequence). CDR3: CASSMFGTGDYEQYF. CDR3 in DNA: TGTGCCAGTAGTATGTTCGGGACAGGGGATTACGAGCAGTACTTC.

The chain combines TRBV7-2 with TRBJ2-7, with D perhaps matching TRBD1 (6 bases). There are 16 residues in the CDR3. Germline V gene data show CDR1 as SGHTA and CDR2 as FQGNSA. Trimming pared 4 bases from V and 0 bases from J, leaving 16 bases between. The CDR3 coding sequence is TGTGCCAGCAGCTGGAGCCGGGACACCTACTCCTACGAGCAGTACTTC. Translated, it gives CASSWSRDTYSYEQYF.

This clonotype was found a few times. V is TRBV20-1 and J is TRBJ1-1; possibly TRBD1 for D (5 bases). This CDR3 spans 13 amino acids. The germline CDR1 and CDR2 sequences are DFQATT and SNEGSKA (reference sequence). The ends were cut back, 3 bases at V and 3 bases at J, with 11 bases in the middle. The CDR3 loop is CSASLPGHTEAFF. In nucleotides, the CDR3 is TGCAGTGCTAGTCTTCCAGGGCACACTGAAGCTTTCTTT.

This clonotype has ten or more counts. This chain uses TRBV9 with TRBJ2-1; unclear D gene. Trimming took off 0 bases at V and 9 bases at J, with 10 bases between the two ends. The CDR3 spans 13 residues. Per germline, CDR1 SGDLS and CDR2 YYNGEE. The CDR3 here is CASSVVPDGEQFF. The CDR3 DNA reads as TGTGCCAGCAGCGTAGTCCCAGACGGTGAGCAGTTCTTC.

V is TRBV5-1 and J is TRBJ2-2; the match to TRBD1 covers 10 bases. CDR1 SGHRS and CDR2 YFSETQ come from the germline V gene. The junction had 4 bases not matched to a gene; V was cut back by 4 bases and J by 4 bases. The CDR3 loop spans 15 amino acids. CDR3 sequence reads: CASSERTGGTGELFF. As DNA, the CDR3 is TGCGCCAGCAGCGAACGGACAGGGGGCACCGGGGAGCTGTTTTTT.

The gene calls are TRBV6-2 or TRBV6-3 and TRBJ2-1, with 7 bases aligning to TRBD1. This CDR3 region has 15 residues. The V gene end was trimmed by 5 bases and the J gene end by 4 bases; junction bases not matched to a gene: 8. The germline CDR1 and CDR2 sequences are MNHEY and SVGEGT. CDR3 residues: CASSIEDRPYNEQFF. DNA for the CDR3: TGTGCCAGCAGTATTGAGGACAGGCCGTACAATGAGCAGTTCTTC.

This clonotype has ten or more counts. The rearrangement links TRBV5-5 to TRBJ2-1; possibly TRBD1 or TRBD2 for D (5 bases each). The V and J ends lost 0 bases and 0 bases respectively, with 16 bases between them. CDR3 size: 18 residues. CDR1 is SGHKS, CDR2 YYEKEE, per germline (reference sequence). CDR3 nucleotide sequence: TGTGCCAGCAGCTTGGGGGAGCAGGGTAAGAGCTCCTACAATGAGCAGTTCTTC. Translation: CASSLGEQGKSSYNEQFF.

There are many counts of this clonotype. V usage is TRBV29-1 and J usage is TRBJ2-4, with no clear D. This CDR3 has 11 amino acids. CDR1 is SQVTM, CDR2 ANQGSEA, per germline. V lost 4 bases, J lost 5 bases, and 6 bases lay in between. The CDR3 DNA reads TGCAGCGTTGTGGACCAAAACATTCAGTACTTC. Protein: CSVVDQNIQYF.

The sample holds many counts of this clonotype. V is TRBV6-2 or TRBV6-3 and J is TRBJ2-5; TRBD2 aligns across 8 bases. The CDR3 runs to 12 residues. Germline CDR1 reads MNHEY; CDR2 reads SVGEGT. The trim removed 10 bases at V and 4 bases at J, leaving 5 bases unmatched. CDR3 amino acids: CATGGEGETQYF. DNA of the CDR3: TGTGCCACGGGAGGGGAAGGAGAGACCCAGTACTTC.

This clonotype showed up just a few times. Sequence at one end of the junction differs from germline and may be a read error. V and J are TRBV28 and TRBJ1-4, with D perhaps matching TRBD1 (5 bases). This CDR3 contains 12 residues. The V gene's germline CDR1 is MDHEN and CDR2 SYDVKM. CDR3 loop: CASGAPNEKLFF. The CDR3 DNA reads as TGCGCGAGCGGGGCCCCGAATGAAAAACTGTTTTTT.

The chain uses TRBV5-5 and TRBJ2-1, with D maybe TRBD1 (6 bases). CDR3 length: 15 amino acids. Germline CDR1 and CDR2: SGHKS and YYEKEE (reference sequence). Trimming took off 4 bases at V and 3 bases at J, with 14 bases between the two ends. In DNA form, the CDR3 reads TGTGCCAGCAGCAACTCCAGGGGTCACTACAATGAGCAGTTCTTC. It specifies CASSNSRGHYNEQFF.

This clonotype was recorded many times. The gene calls are TRBV7-2 and TRBJ2-6; D is possibly TRBD1 (6 bases). The CDR3 is 16 residues long. The germline CDR1 and CDR2 sequences are SGHTA and FQGNSA. V dropped 3 bases and J dropped 0 bases, with 9 bases sitting between them. CDR3 in amino acids: CASSFTGSSGANVLTF. Here the CDR3 DNA reads TGTGCCAGCAGCTTCACAGGGAGCTCTGGGGCCAACGTCCTGACTTTC.

In the case of this clonotype: The germline gene is not matched at one end of the junction; a read error may be the cause. V usage is TRBV29-1 and J usage is TRBJ2-5; a possible D gene is TRBD2 (6 bases). The CDR3 length is 13 residues. Germline-derived CDR1 and CDR2 are SQVTM and ANQGSEA. The CDR3: CSVEEGSGDAHYF. In DNA, the CDR3 is TGCAGCGTTGAAGAAGGATCGGGGGACGCCCACTACTTC.

Ten or more counts support this clonotype. The V call is TRBV7-9, the J call TRBJ2-6; D ambiguous. The germline V gene has CDR1 SEHNR and CDR2 FQNEAQ (reference sequence). The CDR3 extends over 15 amino acids. V lost 0 bases and J lost 1, with 4 bases in between. The CDR3 here is CASSLAESGANVLTF. The CDR3 DNA is TGTGCCAGCAGCTTAGCCGAATCTGGGGCCAACGTCCTGACTTTC.

This clonotype showed up many times. The V and J genes are TRBV6-5 and TRBJ1-5; TRBD1 matches 10 bases. From germline, CDR1 is MNHEY and CDR2 SVGAGI. The CDR3 sequence is 15 residues long. The ends lost 6 bases at V and 7 bases at J; junction bases unmatched: 9. For the CDR3, the DNA is TGTGCCAGCAGAGTCGACAGGGGGCATGGGCAGCCCCAGCATTTT. It yields the protein CASRVDRGHGQPQHF.

This clonotype was counted only a few times. V usage is TRBV11-2 and J usage is TRBJ2-7; 7 bases are shared with TRBD2. Germline V gene sequence: CDR1 SGHAT, CDR2 FQNNGV. The junction had 17 bases not matched to a gene; V was cut back by 1 base and J by 5 bases. The CDR3 has 18 amino acids. The CDR3 coding sequence is TGTGCCAGCAGCTTAGCACGGTCCTCAGGAGGGAGGGCCGACGAGCAGTACTTC. Protein product: CASSLARSSGGRADEQYF.

Here the CDR3 reads CASSQGGSPGELFF. In DNA form, the CDR3 reads TGTGCCAGCAGCCAAGGGGGCAGCCCCGGGGAGCTGTTTTTT. The chain employs TRBV14 and TRBJ2-2; D is possibly TRBD1 (5 bases). V shed 1 base and J shed 6 bases, with 9 bases lying between them. Germline V gene lookup returns CDR1 SGHDN and CDR2 FVKESK. The CDR3 has 14 residues.